This TCR beta chain was captured in a study of blood T cell repertoires in COVID-19. Study summary: The origin of the acute and convalescent COVID-19 samples was the United States, Italy and Spain. T cells, B-cell-depleted T cells, or PBMCs supplied cDNA or gDNA.

Study processing details: Amplification from reference gene primers served as the basis for estimated nucleated cell counts. Profiled with immunoSEQ multiplex PCR; TCRdb holds only in-frame clones, not every one. The D gene and trimming were derived from the DNA, and the V and J assignments and clone size from that table. There are hundreds of thousands of clones in the sample; around 92% occur only once, and more than 9.5% lies in the top ten. Per the germline V gene, CDR1 is SQVTM and CDR2 is ANQGSEA. Trimming cost V 8 bases and J 7 bases, with 17 bases left between them. This CDR3 is 13 amino acids long. Seattle patients were enrolled during active infection and followed longitudinally.

This chain connects TRBV29-1 to TRBJ2-2, with D tentatively TRBD1 (6 bases). Sequencing used peripheral blood. This clonotype was obtained from a woman aged 25 to 39 with COVID-19, enrolled during active disease. The CDR3 DNA follows: TGCAGCCCCACCCAACAGGGATTCGGGGAGCTGTTTTTT. Protein sequence: CSPTQQGFGELFF.